A single sample is the source of the 23 T cell receptor beta chains below, sequenced in a study of T-cell reconstitution after alpha-beta-depleted transplantation in children (dated by TCRdb to 2016 to 2017). The library was produced with PCR. Sequencing was carried out with an Illumina HiSeq 2500. TCR libraries were prepared with molecular barcoding, using unique molecular identifiers to normalize TCRbeta repertoire quantification. TCRdb passed the public sequencing reads through fastp at Q25 and MiXCR, retaining productive beta sequences. CDR3 protein duplicates are merged, each entry listing the most common genes and DNA. This sample holds just over 350,000 distinct CDR3 sequences; roughly 13% were observed only once. In total, the top ten clones hold roughly 4.5% of the sample. Sequenced material: PBMCs, taken from the stem cell graft. The receptors here all came from a human donor who donated a stem cell graft to a child with Fanconi anemia.

This clonotype was recorded many times. This rearrangement joins TRBV3-1 to TRBJ2-1, with D perhaps TRBD1 (6 bases). The CDR3 spans 15 residues. V lost 0 bases and J 8 bases, leaving 14 bases between the germline ends. Germline CDR1 reads LGHDT; CDR2 reads YNNKEL (reference sequence). Written as DNA, the CDR3 is TGTGCCAGCAGCCAAGATCATACAGGGTGGGATGAGCAGTTCTTC. It specifies CASSQDHTGWDEQFF.

A word on this clonotype: Since the CDR3 does not end with the conserved phenylalanine or tryptophan, this likely comes from a read error. The J gene is TRBJ1-2, the V gene TRBV7-8; 7 positions match TRBD1. This CDR3 region has 15 residues. Germline V gene data show CDR1 as SGHVS and CDR2 as FQNEAQ. Trimming cost V 5 bases and J 7 bases; bases outside gene matches: 13. CDR3 sequence reads: CASSAAGGRGTGYTC. The CDR3 region has the DNA TGTGCCAGCAGCGCAGCAGGGGGTAGAGGTACTGGCTACACCTGC.

Of note for this clonotype: A much larger clone is a single base away; this may be a read error. The V call is TRBV29-1, the J call TRBJ2-2, with 8 bases identical to TRBD1. The CDR3 has 13 amino acids. The germline gives CDR1 SQVTM, CDR2 ANQGSEA. CDR3 sequence (DNA): TGCGGCGCTAGACAGGGGTGGGCCGGGGAGCTGTTTTTT. Translation: CGARQGWAGELFF.

As concerns this clonotype: A read error may account for a junction end that differs from germline. This sequence joins TRBV28 and TRBJ1-5; D may be TRBD1 (5 bases). The CDR3 loop spans 16 amino acids. From germline, CDR1 is MDHEN and CDR2 SYDVKM. Written as DNA, the CDR3 is TGTGCCAGCAGTAGACAGATCGAGGGTGGCAATCAGCCCCGGCATTTT. Its translation: CASSRQIEGGNQPRHF.

This chain connects TRBV27 to TRBJ1-5; D perhaps matches TRBD1 (5 bases). This CDR3 comprises 14 residues. Germline CDR1 reads MNHEY; CDR2 reads SMNVEV (reference sequence). Trimming took 4 bases from V and 4 from J, leaving 11 bases between them. The CDR3: CASSYQGLNQPQHF. CDR3 DNA sequence: TGTGCCAGCAGTTATCAGGGCTTGAATCAGCCCCAGCATTTT.

This clonotype was seen many times. V and J are TRBV20-1 and TRBJ2-2; D perhaps matches TRBD2 (6 bases). In germline, CDR1 is DFQATT, CDR2 SNEGSKA (reference sequence). The CDR3 runs to 15 residues. Between the trimmed V and J ends, which lost 0 bases and 6 bases, there was a span of 14 bases. In DNA form, the CDR3 reads TGCAGTGCTAGAGATCTGGCGGGGTATGCCGGGGAGCTGTTTTTT. Protein: CSARDLAGYAGELFF.

This clonotype was seen a handful of times. The CDR3 nucleotides are TGTGCCAGCAGCGGAGACAGGAAGGCTTTCTTT. Residues: CASSGDRKAFF. The rearrangement links TRBV12-3 or TRBV12-4 to TRBJ1-1, with TRBD1 as a possible D gene (6 bases). Trimming stripped 6 bases from V and 11 bases from J, with 13 bases between. This CDR3 has 11 residues.

The gene calls are TRBV20-1 and TRBJ2-1; D possibly corresponds to TRBD1 (5 bases). Germline CDR1 reads DFQATT; CDR2 reads SNEGSKA (reference sequence). V lost 3 bases and J 2 bases, leaving 11 bases between the germline ends. The length of the CDR3 is 14 residues. The CDR3 reads CSASAVRAYNEQFF. In nucleotides, the CDR3 is TGCAGTGCTAGTGCGGTCAGGGCCTACAATGAGCAGTTCTTC.

This sequence joins TRBV4-3 and TRBJ1-2; D unclear. In germline, CDR1 is LGHNA, CDR2 YSLEER. The germline V and J ends were trimmed by 0 bases and 8 bases, with 10 bases remaining between them. This CDR3 is 13 amino acids long. Here the CDR3 reads CASSQEGGPGYTF. In DNA, the CDR3 is TGCGCCAGCAGCCAAGAGGGAGGGCCGGGCTACACCTTC.

This clonotype was detected a few times. CDR3 loop: CASSRRQGGYEQFF. CDR3 in DNA: TGTGCCAGCAGCCGCAGACAGGGAGGCTATGAGCAGTTCTTC. The gene calls are TRBV6-1 and TRBJ2-1, with D perhaps TRBD1 (7 bases). The V end was cut by 6 bases, the J end by 8 bases, with 17 bases between. Germline CDR1 MNHNS, CDR2 SASEGT. This CDR3 has 14 residues.

At least ten counts were recorded for this clonotype. The gene calls are TRBV10-3 and TRBJ2-1, with D unresolved. The CDR3 covers 12 residues. V was shortened by 4 bases and J by 8 bases, with 9 bases between the two germline ends. Germline V CDR1 and CDR2: ENHRY, SYGVKD. The CDR3 DNA sequence: TGTGCCATCAGTGGGGCTAACGATGAGCAGTTCTTC. Translated: CAISGANDEQFF.

This clonotype was seen many times. This rearrangement joins TRBV29-1 to TRBJ2-3, with D unclear. The CDR3 is 10 amino acids. The germline CDR1 and CDR2 sequences are SQVTM and ANQGSEA. The V and J ends lost 4 bases and 5 bases respectively, with 4 bases between them. For the CDR3, the DNA is TGCAGCGTTGCGAGAGATACGCAGTATTTT. Translated, it gives CSVARDTQYF.

This clonotype was detected only a few times. The chain links TRBV12-3 or TRBV12-4 to TRBJ1-2, with D hard to call. This CDR3 is 12 amino acids long. V dropped 6 bases and J dropped 10 bases, with 15 bases sitting between them. The CDR3 DNA follows: TGTGCCAGCAGCCTGATCGGACGGACCTACACCTTC. Amino acid sequence: CASSLIGRTYTF.

This clonotype was picked up a small number of times. The rearrangement links TRBV29-1 to TRBJ2-6; no firm D call. The germline V gene has CDR1 SQVTM and CDR2 ANQGSEA. CDR3 size: 13 residues. V was cut by 4 bases and J by 2 bases, with 6 bases left in between. The CDR3 reads CSVGVAGANVLTF. The CDR3 nucleotides read TGCAGCGTTGGGGTAGCTGGGGCCAACGTCCTGACTTTC.

This chain uses TRBV6-5 with TRBJ1-4; D gene ambiguous. CDR3 length equals 15 residues. With 2 bases removed from V and 5 bases from J, the gap between germline ends came to 12 bases. The germline V gene encodes CDR1 MNHEY and CDR2 SVGAGI. CDR3 protein: CASSYNREINEKLFF. The CDR3 nucleotides are TGTGCCAGCAGTTACAATCGGGAGATAAATGAAAAACTGTTTTTT.

This clonotype has just a few counts. The V call is TRBV2, the J call TRBJ1-5; 7 positions match TRBD1. Germline V gene sequence: CDR1 SNHLY, CDR2 FYNNEI. The CDR3 loop spans 15 amino acids. With V trimmed by 9 bases and J by 6 bases, 14 bases remained unmatched. For the CDR3, the DNA is TGTGCCAGTAGTCCGGGGGCCCGACAGGGTCAGCCCCAGCATTTT. This sequence encodes CASSPGARQGQPQHF.

This clonotype appeared a few times. Written as DNA, the CDR3 is TGTGCCAGCACCACGGGTCTGGGTTCACCCCTCCACTTT. Amino acid sequence: CASTTGLGSPLHF. V gene TRBV11-2 combines with J gene TRBJ1-6; no firm D call. Between the trimmed V and J ends, which lost 7 bases and 9 bases, there was a span of 13 bases. The germline V gene encodes CDR1 SGHAT and CDR2 FQNNGV. The CDR3 sequence is 13 residues long.

This clonotype turned up a few times. The chain has TRBV4-3 and TRBJ2-1; maybe TRBD2 (5 bases). Germline CDR1 is LGHNA and CDR2 is YSLEER. This CDR3 is built from 16 residues. Trimming shortened V by 1 base and J by 8 bases, and 18 bases separated the two germline ends. The CDR3 DNA reads as TGCGCCAGCAGCCAAGGGGCCAGCCACGAGGGATATGAGCAGTTCTTC. It codes for CASSQGASHEGYEQFF.

This clonotype turned up a few times. The chain links TRBV6-5 to TRBJ2-3; D unresolved. The CDR3 is 15 amino acids. Germline CDR1 and CDR2: MNHEY and SVGAGI. V lost 0 bases, J lost 0 bases, and 7 bases lay in between. CDR3 amino acids: CASSYSSPSTDTQYF. The CDR3 nucleotides read TGTGCCAGCAGTTACTCCTCCCCCAGCACAGATACGCAGTATTTT.

This clonotype was counted ten times or more. The gene calls are TRBV10-3 and TRBJ2-3; 7 nucleotides line up with TRBD1. V lost 0 bases, J lost 9 bases, and 9 bases stayed unmatched. The CDR3 extends over 15 amino acids. The V gene's germline CDR1 is ENHRY and CDR2 SYGVKD. The DNA of the CDR3 is TGTGCCATCAGTGAGTCCACCGGGGACAGCGAAACGCAGTATTTT. It yields the protein CAISESTGDSETQYF.

The rearrangement joins TRBV12-3 or TRBV12-4 to TRBJ1-5; weak D call: TRBD1 (6 bases). CDR3 length: 15 amino acids. With 2 bases removed from V and 5 bases from J, the gap between germline ends came to 13 bases. The CDR3 spells CASSLTGKEDQPQHF. The CDR3 bases are TGTGCCAGCAGTTTAACAGGGAAGGAGGATCAGCCCCAGCATTTT.

The table lists this clonotype with a few counts. The chain joins TRBV6-2 or TRBV6-3 to TRBJ1-1, with D maybe TRBD1 (6 bases). The CDR3 is 14 residues long. Germline assignment: CDR1 MNHEY and CDR2 SVGEGT. Trimming took 7 bases from V and 6 from J, leaving 18 bases between them. The CDR3 nucleotides read TGTGCCAGCACCTTACAGGGCGCCGGGGCTGAAGCTTTCTTT. Amino acids: CASTLQGAGAEAFF.

This clonotype was seen a few times. The gene calls are TRBV30 and TRBJ2-2; TRBD1 agrees at 8 bases. J gave up 6 bases and V 0 bases, and 18 bases lay outside the gene matches. Germline V gene sequence: CDR1 GTSNPN, CDR2 SVGIG (reference sequence). This CDR3 comprises 19 residues. CDR3: CAWSVRRVSGGLEPGELFF. CDR3 DNA sequence: TGTGCCTGGAGTGTAAGGAGAGTTTCAGGGGGCCTAGAGCCCGGGGAGCTGTTTTTT. The entire variable domain, with the rest obtained from reference TRBV30 and TRBJ2-2, is as follows: SQTIHQWPATLVQPVGSPLSLECTVEGTSNPNLYWYRQAAGRGLQLLFYSVGIGQISSEVPQNLSASRPQDRQFILSSKKLLLSDSGFYLCAWSVRRVSGGLEPGELFFGEGSRLTVL.